Each of the 20 T cell receptor beta chains below was sequenced from the same sample in a study of early T cells in non-severe SARS-CoV-2 infection. Each CDR3 protein gets one entry after TCRdb re-called the 5' RACE reads with MiXCR. The sample includes 25,000 or so distinct CDR3 sequences, approximately 6% of them seen just once. Material: whole blood. The source is an adult who was a healthcare worker with PCR-confirmed SARS-CoV-2 infection or an uninfected control (not recorded which).

This clonotype was found many times. This sequence joins TRBV6-2 or TRBV6-3 and TRBJ2-1; D may be TRBD2 (5 bases). Germline loops: CDR1 MNHEY, CDR2 SVGEGT. This CDR3 has 15 residues. Between the trimmed V and J ends, which lost 4 bases and 4 bases, there was a span of 14 bases. CDR3 sequence: CASSSGQEDYNEQFF. In nucleotides, the CDR3 is TGTGCCAGCAGTTCCGGGCAGGAGGATTACAATGAGCAGTTCTTC.

Only a few counts were recorded for this clonotype. CDR3 loop: CASSLQAGGNTEAFF. The CDR3 nucleotides read TGTGCCAGCAGCTTACAGGCGGGGGGAAACACTGAAGCTTTCTTT. The V gene is TRBV7-3, the J gene TRBJ1-1, with D perhaps matching TRBD1 (5 bases). The CDR3 extends over 15 amino acids. Germline V gives CDR1 SGHTA, CDR2 FQGTGA. Trimming cost V 2 bases and J 2 bases, with 12 bases left between them.

This clonotype was found many times. The genes are TRBV6-5 and TRBJ1-5; the match to TRBD1 covers 7 bases. Trimming took 6 bases from V and 2 from J; bases not matched to a gene: 7. This CDR3 contains 15 residues. Germline lookup yields CDR1 MNHEY and CDR2 SVGAGI. The CDR3 loop is CASRPGGTGNQPQHF. The CDR3 DNA is TGTGCCAGCAGACCAGGGGGTACGGGCAATCAGCCCCAGCATTTT.

A note on this clonotype: A read error is possible here, since a much larger clone lies one base away. The CDR3 DNA is TGTGTCAGCAGCTTAGGGGGAGACATTCAGTACTTC. This translates into CVSSLGGDIQYF. This chain joins TRBV7-9 and TRBJ2-4, with D possibly TRBD1 on 6 matching bases. In germline, CDR1 is SEHNR, CDR2 FQNEAQ (reference sequence). The CDR3 has 12 amino acids.

This clonotype was seen a handful of times. The rearrangement links TRBV7-9 to TRBJ2-3; either TRBD1 or TRBD2 may supply D (5 bases each). The CDR3 spans 14 residues. The germline V and J ends were trimmed by 2 bases and 6 bases, with 12 bases remaining between them. Germline V gene lookup returns CDR1 SEHNR and CDR2 FQNEAQ (reference sequence). DNA of the CDR3: TGTGCCAGCAGCTTATGGACGGGGACCGATACGCAGTATTTT. Translated, it gives CASSLWTGTDTQYF.

This clonotype was seen at least ten times. The chain couples TRBV11-2 to TRBJ2-7; D is unclear. The CDR3 is made up of 12 amino acids. Deletions cut 2 bases from V and 6 bases from J, with 8 bases between. Germline V gene sequence: CDR1 SGHAT, CDR2 FQNNGV. CDR3 sequence (DNA): TGTGCCAGCAGCTTACTAGTCTCCGAGCAGTACTTC. Protein product: CASSLLVSEQYF.

By sample share, this clonotype is medium-sized (0.01 to 0.1%). The V and J genes are TRBV20-1 and TRBJ2-3; D might be TRBD1 or TRBD2, each matching 6 bases. Trimming shortened V by 3 bases and J by 5 bases, and 15 bases separated the two germline ends. CDR3 length: 14 residues. The V gene's germline CDR1 is DFQATT and CDR2 SNEGSKA (reference sequence). The CDR3 loop is CSARRGAVQDTQYF. The CDR3 nucleotides are TGCAGTGCTAGGAGGGGGGCAGTTCAAGATACGCAGTATTTT.

At least ten counts were recorded for this clonotype. The V call is TRBV6-5, the J call TRBJ2-2, with TRBD1 matching over 7 bases. CDR3 size: 15 residues. In germline, CDR1 is MNHEY, CDR2 SVGAGI. V shed 2 bases and J 7 bases; nucleotides not matched to a gene: 7. This CDR3 is CASSYTWGTVGELFF. The CDR3 DNA sequence: TGTGCCAGCAGTTACACATGGGGGACAGTCGGGGAGCTGTTTTTT.

Within the sample, this clonotype is medium-sized. The V call is TRBV11-2, the J call TRBJ2-7; D possibly uses TRBD1 or TRBD2 (7 bases each). Germline CDR1 reads SGHAT; CDR2 reads FQNNGV. This CDR3 region has 16 residues. V lost 5 bases to trimming and J lost 2 bases, with 19 bases between them. Here the CDR3 reads CASSPGGGRETYEQYF. In nucleotides, the CDR3 is TGTGCCAGCAGCCCAGGGGGGGGCAGGGAGACCTACGAGCAGTACTTC.

This clonotype was recorded at least ten times. The chain uses TRBV5-1 and TRBJ2-5; D perhaps matches TRBD1 (7 bases). Germline V gene data show CDR1 as SGHRS and CDR2 as YFSETQ. V was shortened by 4 bases and J by 4 bases, with 23 bases between the two germline ends. The CDR3 covers 17 residues. CDR3: CASSLGGGSARRETQYF. As DNA, the CDR3 is TGCGCCAGCAGCCTAGGAGGGGGCTCGGCGCGTCGAGAGACCCAGTACTTC.

This sequence joins TRBV28 and TRBJ2-7, with a weak D call TRBD1 (6 bases). The CDR3 loop spans 12 amino acids. V dropped 7 bases and J dropped 2 bases, with 9 bases sitting between them. Germline CDR1 and CDR2: MDHEN and SYDVKM. DNA of the CDR3: TGTGCCAGCAAACAGGGCCCCTACGAGCAGTACTTC. Residues: CASKQGPYEQYF.

The chain carries TRBV14 and TRBJ2-2; D not certain. The CDR3 has 14 residues. The V end lost 4 bases, the J end lost 2 bases, and 8 bases lay between the germline ends. Germline assignment: CDR1 SGHDN and CDR2 FVKESK. The CDR3 DNA is TGTGCCAGCAGCCGGCAAAGTAACACCGGGGAGCTGTTTTTT. Translated, it gives CASSRQSNTGELFF.

This clonotype was observed a few times. The J gene is TRBJ2-1, the V gene TRBV5-1, with 7 bases fitting TRBD1. The V and J ends lost 4 bases and 4 bases, in that order; junction bases with no gene match: 5. This CDR3 contains 14 residues. Germline V lookup: CDR1 SGHRS, CDR2 YFSETQ. The CDR3 sequence: CASSQGQTYNEQFF. The CDR3 DNA follows: TGCGCCAGCAGCCAGGGACAGACATACAATGAGCAGTTCTTC.

V gene TRBV6-2 or TRBV6-3 combines with J gene TRBJ2-5; D gene ambiguous. Germline V gives CDR1 MNHEY, CDR2 SVGEGT. The CDR3 length is 16 residues. V lost 5 bases to trimming and J lost 2 bases, with 18 bases between them. The CDR3 DNA reads as TGTGCCAGCAGTGGCAGTCTTGTCGGGCGGCAAGAGACCCAGTACTTC. Its translation is CASSGSLVGRQETQYF.

V and J are TRBV10-2 and TRBJ2-5; D uncertain. This CDR3 is built from 14 residues. The germline gives CDR1 WSHSY, CDR2 SAAADI. V lost 5 bases to trimming and J lost 2 bases, with 12 bases between them. CDR3 bases: TGCGCCAGCAGTTCCGGGCCTTCTCAAGAGACCCAGTACTTC. Its protein is CASSSGPSQETQYF.

This clonotype was observed a handful of times. The chain has TRBV5-1 and TRBJ1-2; 9 bases align to TRBD1. V gave up 3 bases and J gave up 5 bases; unmatched junction bases: 14. The CDR3 is made up of 17 amino acids. Germline V CDR1 and CDR2: SGHRS, YFSETQ. The CDR3 bases are TGCGCCAGCAGCTCAACAGGGGGCGGATCCATCGCTTATGGCTACACCTTC. Protein product: CASSSTGGGSIAYGYTF.

This clonotype was counted at least ten times. CDR3 sequence reads: CASSQGGERFTDTQYF. The CDR3 coding sequence is TGCGCCAGCAGCCAAGGGGGGGAGCGGTTCACAGATACGCAGTATTTT. The J gene is TRBJ2-3, the V gene TRBV4-1, with TRBD2 as a possible D gene (6 bases). CDR1 MGHRA and CDR2 YSYEKL come from the germline V gene. This CDR3 contains 16 residues. V gave up 1 base and J gave up 2 bases, with 13 bases separating them.

This clonotype has just a few counts. J is TRBJ2-3 and V is TRBV29-1; perhaps TRBD2 as D (6 bases). The CDR3 totals 14 residues. Per the germline V gene, CDR1 is SQVTM and CDR2 is ANQGSEA. V dropped 6 bases and J dropped 2 bases, with 15 bases sitting between them. The CDR3: CSVITDYYTDTQYF. The CDR3 coding sequence is TGCAGCGTCATAACGGACTATTACACAGATACGCAGTATTTT.

The sample holds many counts of this clonotype. For the CDR3, the DNA is TGTGCCAGCAGCCCGGACAGGGAGGGCGAGCAGTACTTC. Protein: CASSPDREGEQYF. This chain joins TRBV7-2 and TRBJ2-7; TRBD1 is a possible D gene (8 bases). This CDR3 has 13 residues. Trimming pared 5 bases from V and 6 bases from J, leaving 14 bases between. Germline V CDR1 and CDR2: SGHTA, FQGNSA. Together with reference TRBV7-2 and TRBJ2-7, the CDR3 gives the full variable domain: GAGVSQSPSNKVTEKGKDVELRCDPISGHTALYWYRQSLGQGLEFLIYFQGNSAPDKSGLPSDRFSAERTGGSVSTLTIQRTQQEDSAVYLCASSPDREGEQYFGPGTRLTVT.

The J gene is TRBJ1-1, the V gene TRBV5-6; no clear D. Trimming took 2 bases from V and 0 from J, leaving 2 bases between them. In germline, CDR1 is SGHDT, CDR2 YYEEEE. This CDR3 spans 12 amino acids. The chain's CDR3 is CASSFVNTEAFF. CDR3 nucleotides: TGTGCCAGCAGCTTCGTGAACACTGAAGCTTTCTTT.